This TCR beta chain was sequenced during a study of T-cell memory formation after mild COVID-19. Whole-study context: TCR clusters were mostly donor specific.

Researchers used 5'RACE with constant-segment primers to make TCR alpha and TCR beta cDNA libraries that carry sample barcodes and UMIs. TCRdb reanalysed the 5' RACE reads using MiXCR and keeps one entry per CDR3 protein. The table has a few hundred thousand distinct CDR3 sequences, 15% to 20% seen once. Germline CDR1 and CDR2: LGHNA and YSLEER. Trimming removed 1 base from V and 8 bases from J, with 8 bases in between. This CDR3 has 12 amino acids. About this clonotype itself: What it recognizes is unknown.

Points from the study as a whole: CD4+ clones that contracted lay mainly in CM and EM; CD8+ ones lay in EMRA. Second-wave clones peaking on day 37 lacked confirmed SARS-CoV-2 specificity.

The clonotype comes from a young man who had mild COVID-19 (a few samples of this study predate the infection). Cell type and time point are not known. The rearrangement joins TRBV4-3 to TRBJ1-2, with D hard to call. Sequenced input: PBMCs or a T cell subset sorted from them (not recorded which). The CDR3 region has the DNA TGCGCCAGCAGCCAAGGGGCGCAGGGCTACACCTTC. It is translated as CASSQGAQGYTF.